One and the same sample provided the 32 T cell receptor beta chains below, sequenced in a study of OX40 agonist ivuxolimab in advanced cancers. Sequencing used immunoSEQ multiplex PCR; TCRdb keeps in-frame clones, though not all of them. The data contain approximately 43,000 clones, 89% of them seen just once; the ten biggest clones take up under 0.7%. The sequences come from CD4+ or CD8+ T cells sorted from blood, collected in a trial of the OX40 agonist ivuxolimab. The receptors were sampled from an adult with an advanced solid tumor such as melanoma, head and neck, liver or kidney cancer.

V gene TRBV19 combines with J gene TRBJ2-1; 7 bases map to TRBD1. J was trimmed by 0 bases and V by 6 bases; bases with no gene match: 2. This CDR3 spans 14 amino acids. Germline V gene lookup returns CDR1 LNHDA and CDR2 SQIVND (reference sequence). The CDR3 coding sequence is TGTGCCAGTAGGAGGGACAGCTCCTACAATGAGCAGTTCTTC. Amino acid sequence: CASRRDSSYNEQFF.

The chain couples TRBV9 to TRBJ1-4, with a weak D call TRBD1 (5 bases). Germline V lookup: CDR1 SGDLS, CDR2 YYNGEE. Trimming pared 5 bases from V and 4 bases from J, leaving 12 bases between. CDR3 size: 14 residues. The CDR3 region is CASSTGAYNEKLFF. CDR3 in DNA: TGTGCCAGCAGTACAGGCGCCTATAATGAAAAACTGTTTTTT.

The chain combines TRBV7-2 with TRBJ2-3, with 11 bases that match TRBD1. Losses at the gene ends were 1 base for V and 4 bases for J; bases not matched to a gene: 1. Per the germline V gene, CDR1 is SGHTA and CDR2 is FQGNSA. This CDR3 has 15 residues. The CDR3 DNA is TGTGCCAGCAGCTTAGGGACAGGGGGCCCAGATACGCAGTATTTT. Its protein is CASSLGTGGPDTQYF.

Only a few counts were recorded for this clone. The chain has TRBV7-9 and TRBJ2-1, with a weak D call TRBD2 (6 bases). The length of the CDR3 is 19 residues. The germline V and J ends were trimmed by 1 base and 3 bases, with 22 bases remaining between them. CDR1 and CDR2 (germline): SEHNR, FQNEAQ (reference sequence). CDR3 sequence: CASSLGSSLAGLNYNEQFF. The DNA for the CDR3 is TGTGCCAGCAGCTTAGGATCGTCGCTGGCGGGGCTAAACTACAATGAGCAGTTCTTC.

The chain employs TRBV29-1 and TRBJ2-2, with a tentative D call TRBD1 (5 bases). The CDR3 extends over 10 amino acids. Germline lookup yields CDR1 SQVTM and CDR2 ANQGSEA. V was clipped by 4 bases and J by 9 bases, with 6 bases between them. This CDR3 is CSVADRELFF. The CDR3, as DNA: TGCAGCGTTGCGGACAGGGAGCTGTTTTTT.

CDR3 amino acids: CASSQDRGPREQYF. Here the CDR3 DNA reads TGCGCCAGCAGCCAAGATAGGGGTCCCCGCGAGCAGTACTTC. The rearrangement links TRBV4-3 to TRBJ2-7; TRBD1 might be the D (5 bases). V was cut by 0 bases and J by 6 bases, with 12 bases left in between. The germline V gene encodes CDR1 LGHNA and CDR2 YSLEER. This CDR3 contains 14 residues.

The chain has TRBV6-6 and TRBJ1-4; 7 nucleotides match TRBD1. Germline loops: CDR1 MNHNY, CDR2 SVGAGI (reference sequence). V was pared by 5 bases and J by 1 base, with 1 base of the junction left unmatched. This CDR3 contains 14 residues. The CDR3: CASSRTGTNEKLFF. CDR3 bases: TGTGCCAGCAGTAGGACAGGAACTAATGAAAAACTGTTTTTT.

The chain couples TRBV4-1 to TRBJ2-7; maybe TRBD1 (6 bases). From germline, CDR1 is MGHRA and CDR2 YSYEKL. The CDR3 runs 16 residues. With 2 bases removed from V and 1 base from J, the gap between germline ends came to 15 bases. CDR3 in DNA: TGCGCCAGCAGCCAACCCCCGGGACACCGTTCCTACGAGCAGTACTTC. As protein: CASSQPPGHRSYEQYF.

V usage is TRBV10-3 and J usage is TRBJ2-7; D unclear. V was clipped by 2 bases and J by 4 bases, with 12 bases between them. The germline V gene encodes CDR1 ENHRY and CDR2 SYGVKD. The CDR3 totals 14 residues. The CDR3 here is CAISEALFTYEQYF. In DNA, the CDR3 is TGTGCCATCAGTGAGGCACTTTTTACTTACGAGCAGTACTTC.

The V and J genes are TRBV19 and TRBJ1-5; D possibly corresponds to TRBD1 (5 bases). CDR3 length: 16 residues. Germline CDR1 LNHDA, CDR2 SQIVND (reference sequence). Trimming removed 1 base at V and 2 bases at J, with 12 bases between. The DNA for the CDR3 is TGTGCCAGTAGTATAGGAGCAGGGAGGGGCAATCAGCCCCAGCATTTT. Encoded protein: CASSIGAGRGNQPQHF.

CDR3 sequence reads: CASSPNLGIRGYTF. CDR3 nucleotide sequence: TGTGCCAGCAGTCCCAATCTCGGGATTCGGGGCTACACCTTC. The J gene is TRBJ1-2, the V gene TRBV2; D ambiguous. CDR1 and CDR2 from the germline V gene are SNHLY and FYNNEI. The CDR3 length is 14 residues. Trimming pared 5 bases from V and 8 bases from J, leaving 18 bases between.

The genes are TRBV5-1 and TRBJ2-3; the D gene could be TRBD1 or TRBD2 (5 bases each). The V gene lost 0 bases and the J gene lost 0 bases, with 11 bases spanning the gap. CDR1 and CDR2 from the germline V gene are SGHRS and YFSETQ. This CDR3 comprises 16 residues. CDR3 DNA sequence: TGCGCCAGCAGCTTGGTTGGGACCCATAGCACAGATACGCAGTATTTT. This codes for CASSLVGTHSTDTQYF.

This clone is termed medium-sized (0.01 to 0.1%). V gene TRBV30 combines with J gene TRBJ2-1; D tentatively fits TRBD1 or TRBD2 (5 bases each). From germline, CDR1 is GTSNPN and CDR2 SVGIG (reference sequence). The CDR3 has 14 residues. Trimming took off 4 bases at V and 1 base at J, with 11 bases between the two ends. Written as DNA, the CDR3 is TGTGCCTGGAATGTGGGGGTTTCCTACAATGAGCAGTTCTTC. It specifies CAWNVGVSYNEQFF.

V usage is TRBV7-3 and J usage is TRBJ1-1, with unresolved D. The V end lost 4 bases, the J end lost 6 bases, and 15 bases lay between the germline ends. Germline-derived CDR1 and CDR2 are SGHTA and FQGTGA. The CDR3 consists of 14 residues. The CDR3 protein is CASSSTREGPEAFF. CDR3 coding DNA: TGTGCCAGCAGCTCCACACGGGAAGGGCCTGAAGCTTTCTTT.

The rearrangement joins TRBV28 to TRBJ1-1; tentatively, D is TRBD1 (5 bases). Germline V lookup: CDR1 MDHEN, CDR2 SYDVKM. The CDR3 sequence is 15 residues long. The ends were cut back, 5 bases at V and 0 bases at J, with 13 bases in the middle. The CDR3 sequence is CASSAPTAMNTEAFF. CDR3 bases: TGTGCCAGCAGTGCCCCGACAGCCATGAACACTGAAGCTTTCTTT.

The chain joins TRBV4-1 to TRBJ1-1, with D unresolved. Germline-derived CDR1 and CDR2 are MGHRA and YSYEKL. The CDR3 is 17 amino acids. V was clipped by 4 bases and J by 1 base, with 19 bases between them. The CDR3 DNA reads TGCGCCAGCAGCCCCATGGGCAGCGGCGGAGCGAACACTGAAGCTTTCTTT. This sequence encodes CASSPMGSGGANTEAFF.

The chain recombines TRBV6-5 with TRBJ2-3; D not resolved. The germline V gene has CDR1 MNHEY and CDR2 SVGAGI. The germline V and J ends were trimmed by 0 bases and 0 bases, with 7 bases remaining between them. The CDR3 covers 15 residues. The CDR3 protein is CASSYSPRSTDTQYF. The CDR3 DNA reads as TGTGCCAGCAGTTACTCTCCCCGGAGCACAGATACGCAGTATTTT.

This chain joins TRBV11-2 and TRBJ1-1; D remains unclear. The CDR3 totals 15 residues. Germline CDR1 reads SGHAT; CDR2 reads FQNNGV. The V and J ends lost 6 bases and 6 bases respectively, with 20 bases between them. The CDR3: CASRGLRRRTSEAFF. In DNA form, the CDR3 reads TGTGCCAGCAGAGGCCTCCGTCGCCGAACGTCTGAAGCTTTCTTT.

The chain carries TRBV18 and TRBJ1-1, with 7 bases matching TRBD1. Looked up from germline, CDR1 is KGHSH and CDR2 is LQKENI. V dropped 0 bases and J dropped 6; count of bases not matched to a gene: 4. The CDR3 loop spans 14 amino acids. DNA for the CDR3: TGTGCCAGCTCACCACCGGGACAGTACGCTGAAGCTTTCTTT. It yields the protein CASSPPGQYAEAFF. The entire variable domain, with the rest obtained from reference TRBV18 and TRBJ1-1, is as follows: NAGVMQNPRHLVRRRGQEARLRCSPMKGHSHVYWYRQLPEEGLKFMVYLQKENIIDESGMPKERFSAEFPKEGPSILRIQQVVRGDSAAYFCASSPPGQYAEAFFGQGTRLTVV.

The rearrangement joins TRBV10-3 to TRBJ2-7; either TRBD1 or TRBD2 may supply D (5 bases each). This CDR3 has 14 amino acids. Germline loops: CDR1 ENHRY, CDR2 SYGVKD. The V and J ends lost 4 bases and 0 bases respectively, with 10 bases between them. This chain's CDR3 is CAISGDGFSYEQYF. The DNA for the CDR3 is TGTGCCATCAGTGGGGACGGATTCTCCTACGAGCAGTACTTC.

V usage is TRBV2 and J usage is TRBJ2-7; D is unresolved. CDR3 length: 15 residues. V lost 3 bases, J lost 3 bases, and 15 bases lay in between. From germline, CDR1 is SNHLY and CDR2 FYNNEI. CDR3 in amino acids: CASSDGTKARYEQYF. CDR3 nucleotides: TGTGCCAGCAGTGATGGAACTAAGGCCCGCTACGAGCAGTACTTC.

The rearrangement uses TRBV5-6 and TRBJ1-6; TRBD1 is a possible D gene (5 bases). Germline V gene lookup returns CDR1 SGHDT and CDR2 YYEEEE. V lost 3 bases and J lost 4, with 17 bases in between. The CDR3 runs 17 residues. The CDR3 spells CASSSGLSGTYNSPLHF. CDR3 sequence (DNA): TGTGCCAGCAGCTCGGGACTGTCGGGGACTTATAATTCACCCCTCCACTTT.

The chain employs TRBV25-1 and TRBJ1-1, with a possible D match to TRBD1 (6 bases). V shed 5 bases and J shed 6 bases, with 16 bases lying between them. The CDR3 is made up of 14 amino acids. CDR1 and CDR2 (germline): MGHDK, SYGVNS. The CDR3 DNA follows: TGTGCCAGCAGTTCTTACAGGGTAAGCGCTGAAGCTTTCTTT. It specifies CASSSYRVSAEAFF.

The chain has TRBV6-6 and TRBJ2-1, with D possibly TRBD2 on 5 matching bases. The V gene's germline CDR1 is MNHNY and CDR2 SVGAGI (reference sequence). The CDR3 contains 15 residues. V was shortened by 2 bases and J by 0 bases, with 8 bases between the two germline ends. This CDR3 is CASSYGGLSYNEQFF. The CDR3 region has the DNA TGTGCCAGCAGTTACGGCGGGCTCTCCTACAATGAGCAGTTCTTC.

V and J are TRBV27 and TRBJ2-5, with 8 nucleotides matching TRBD1. Looked up from germline, CDR1 is MNHEY and CDR2 is SMNVEV (reference sequence). Trimming took 4 bases from V and 5 from J; bases not matched to a gene: 9. The CDR3 sequence is 15 residues long. CDR3 DNA: TGTGCCAGCAGTTGGGGGACAGGAGGGTGGGAGACCCAGTACTTC. Protein product: CASSWGTGGWETQYF.

This chain joins TRBV7-9 and TRBJ1-1; 9 nucleotides match TRBD1. Trimming took 5 bases from V and 7 from J; bases not matched to a gene: 5. The germline V gene encodes CDR1 SEHNR and CDR2 FQNEAQ (reference sequence). The CDR3 extends over 13 amino acids. This CDR3 reads CASSLQGAFEAFF. The CDR3 nucleotides read TGTGCCAGCAGCCTACAGGGGGCTTTTGAAGCTTTCTTT.

V usage is TRBV11-3 and J usage is TRBJ2-6; unclear D gene. Trimming removed 5 bases at V and 2 bases at J, with 7 bases between. The CDR3 is 14 amino acids. Germline CDR1 is SGHNT and CDR2 is YENEEA. The CDR3 loop is CASSLTAGANVLTF. In nucleotides, the CDR3 is TGTGCCAGCAGCCTAACAGCTGGGGCCAACGTCCTGACTTTC.

This clone was seen just once. J is TRBJ2-2 and V is TRBV11-3; D is possibly TRBD1 (6 bases). The CDR3 runs 15 residues. V shed 5 bases and J shed 2 bases, with 12 bases lying between them. The V gene's germline CDR1 is SGHNT and CDR2 YENEEA. The CDR3 nucleotides read TGTGCCAGCAGCCCCCGGACAGCAAACACCGGGGAGCTGTTTTTT. Translated, it gives CASSPRTANTGELFF. Supplemented by reference TRBV11-3 and TRBJ2-2, the full variable domain reads EAGVVQSPRYKIIEKKQPVAFWCNPISGHNTLYWYLQNLGQGPELLIRYENEEAVDDSQLPKDRFSAERLKGVDSTLKIQPAELGDSAVYLCASSPRTANTGELFFGEGSRLTVL.

The chain has TRBV5-6 and TRBJ2-1; 9 bases match TRBD2. Trimming at V came to 3 bases and at J to 2 bases, leaving 3 bases not matched to a gene. CDR3 length equals 15 residues. Germline CDR1 SGHDT, CDR2 YYEEEE. The CDR3 spells CASSSSGEPYNEQFF. The CDR3, as DNA: TGTGCCAGCAGCTCTAGCGGGGAGCCCTACAATGAGCAGTTCTTC.

CDR3 in amino acids: CASTFAGSTGELFF. The CDR3 region has the DNA TGTGCCAGCACGTTCGCAGGGTCCACCGGGGAGCTGTTTTTT. J is TRBJ2-2 and V is TRBV2, with D possibly TRBD1 on 5 matching bases. There are 14 residues in the CDR3. Trimming took 7 bases from V and 4 from J, leaving 13 bases between them. Germline CDR1 and CDR2: SNHLY and FYNNEI.

CDR3 DNA sequence: TGTGCCAGCAGCTTATACACTCTCGAGCAGTACTTC. It encodes CASSLYTLEQYF. The chain recombines TRBV11-2 with TRBJ2-7; D is unclear. Trimming removed 2 bases from V and 6 bases from J, with 8 bases in between. The CDR3 spans 12 residues. Germline CDR1 SGHAT, CDR2 FQNNGV.

V gene TRBV28 combines with J gene TRBJ2-4; D is ambiguous. CDR1 and CDR2 from the germline V gene are MDHEN and SYDVKM. The CDR3 has 13 residues. V was cut by 5 bases and J by 8 bases, with 13 bases left in between. Here the CDR3 reads CASSPLSTDIQYF. CDR3 sequence (DNA): TGTGCCAGCAGTCCCTTGAGTACGGACATTCAGTACTTC.